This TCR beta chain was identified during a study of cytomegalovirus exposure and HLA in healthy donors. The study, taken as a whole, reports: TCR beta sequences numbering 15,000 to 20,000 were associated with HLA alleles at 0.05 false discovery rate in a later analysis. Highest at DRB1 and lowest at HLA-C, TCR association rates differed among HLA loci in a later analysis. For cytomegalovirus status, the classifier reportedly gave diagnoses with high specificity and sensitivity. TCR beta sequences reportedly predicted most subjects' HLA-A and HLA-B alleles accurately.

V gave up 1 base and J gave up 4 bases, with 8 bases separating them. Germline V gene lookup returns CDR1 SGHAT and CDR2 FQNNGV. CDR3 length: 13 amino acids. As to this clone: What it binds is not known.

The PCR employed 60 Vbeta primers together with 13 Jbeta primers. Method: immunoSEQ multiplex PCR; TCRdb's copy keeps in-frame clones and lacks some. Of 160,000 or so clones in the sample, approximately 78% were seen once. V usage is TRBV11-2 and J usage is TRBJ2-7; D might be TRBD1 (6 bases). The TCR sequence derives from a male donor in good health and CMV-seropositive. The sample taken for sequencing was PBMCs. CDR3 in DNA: TGTGCCAGCAGCTTAGCCAGGGGTTACGAGCAGTACTTC. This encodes CASSLARGYEQYF.